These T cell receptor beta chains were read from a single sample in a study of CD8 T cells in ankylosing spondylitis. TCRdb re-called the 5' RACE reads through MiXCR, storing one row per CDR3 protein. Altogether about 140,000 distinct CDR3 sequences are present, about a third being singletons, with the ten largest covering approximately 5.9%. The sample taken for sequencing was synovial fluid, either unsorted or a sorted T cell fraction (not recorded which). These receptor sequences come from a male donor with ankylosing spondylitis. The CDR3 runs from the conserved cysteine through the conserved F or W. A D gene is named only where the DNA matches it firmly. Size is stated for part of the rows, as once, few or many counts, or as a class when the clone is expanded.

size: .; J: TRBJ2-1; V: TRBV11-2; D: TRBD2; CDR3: CASSLLSGGSSYNEQFF; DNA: TGTGCCAGCAGCTTATTGTCCGGCGGGAGCTCCTACAATGAGCAGTTCTTC
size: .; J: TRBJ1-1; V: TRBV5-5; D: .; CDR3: CASSLEARGMAEAFF; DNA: TGTGCCAGCAGCCTGGAGGCGAGGGGGATGGCTGAAGCTTTCTTT
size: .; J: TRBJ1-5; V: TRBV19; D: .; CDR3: CASSNSPGIGNQPQHF; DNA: TGTGCCAGTAGTAATAGTCCGGGGATCGGCAATCAGCCCCAGCATTTT
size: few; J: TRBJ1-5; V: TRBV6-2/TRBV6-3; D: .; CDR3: CASKFLGEQPQHF; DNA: TGTGCCAGCAAATTTTTAGGGGAGCAGCCCCAGCATTTT
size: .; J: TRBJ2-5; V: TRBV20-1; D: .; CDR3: CSAISSDSKQETQYF; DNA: TGCAGTGCCATAAGTTCGGACAGCAAACAAGAGACCCAGTACTTC
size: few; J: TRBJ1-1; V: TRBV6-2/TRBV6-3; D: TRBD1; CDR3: CASSWRTGTLNTEAFF; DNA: TGTGCCAGCTCCTGGCGGACAGGGACCCTGAACACTGAAGCTTTCTTT
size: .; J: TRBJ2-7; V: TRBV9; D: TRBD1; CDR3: CASSVGQGNAYEQYF; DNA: TGTGCCAGCAGCGTAGGACAGGGGAACGCCTACGAGCAGTACTTC
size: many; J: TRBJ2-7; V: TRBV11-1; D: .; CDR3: CASSFGTTYEQYF; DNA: TGTGCCAGCAGCTTTGGGACAACCTACGAGCAGTACTTC
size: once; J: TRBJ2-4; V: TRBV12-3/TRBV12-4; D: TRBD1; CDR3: CASSLWTGANIQYF; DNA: TGTGCCAGCAGTTTATGGACAGGGGCGAACATTCAGTACTTC
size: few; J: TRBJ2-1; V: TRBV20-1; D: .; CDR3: CSASLASEQFF; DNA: TGCAGTGCTAGCCTAGCGAGTGAGCAGTTCTTC
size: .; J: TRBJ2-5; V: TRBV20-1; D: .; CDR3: CSAPISGKERNQYF; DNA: TGCAGTGCTCCGATTAGCGGAAAAGAGAGGAACCAGTACTTC
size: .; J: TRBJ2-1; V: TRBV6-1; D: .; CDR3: CASGLKAGWNNEQFF; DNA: TGTGCCAGCGGGTTGAAGGCGGGATGGAACAATGAGCAGTTCTTC